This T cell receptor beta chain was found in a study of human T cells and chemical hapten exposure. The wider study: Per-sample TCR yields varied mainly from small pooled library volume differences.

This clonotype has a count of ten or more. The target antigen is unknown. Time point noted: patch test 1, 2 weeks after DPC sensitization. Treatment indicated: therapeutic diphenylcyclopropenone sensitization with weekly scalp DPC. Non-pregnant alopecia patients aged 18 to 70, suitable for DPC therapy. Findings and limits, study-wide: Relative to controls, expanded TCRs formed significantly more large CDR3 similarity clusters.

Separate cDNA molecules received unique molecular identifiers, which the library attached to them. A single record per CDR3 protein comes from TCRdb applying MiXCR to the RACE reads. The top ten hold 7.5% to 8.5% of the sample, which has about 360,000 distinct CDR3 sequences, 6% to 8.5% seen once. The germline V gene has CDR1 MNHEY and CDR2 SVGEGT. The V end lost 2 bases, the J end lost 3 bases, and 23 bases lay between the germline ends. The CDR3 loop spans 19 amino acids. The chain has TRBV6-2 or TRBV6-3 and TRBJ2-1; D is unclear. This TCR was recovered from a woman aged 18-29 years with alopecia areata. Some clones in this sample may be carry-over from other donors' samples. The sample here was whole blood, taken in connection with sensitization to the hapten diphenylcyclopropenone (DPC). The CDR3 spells CASSYLPPNLGLRYNEQFF. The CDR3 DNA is TGTGCCAGCAGTTACCTTCCTCCTAATCTCGGCCTACGCTACAATGAGCAGTTCTTC.